The present entry profiles one TCR beta chain with its context. What it binds is not known. This specimen comes from a study of shared clonotypes between healthy human individuals. Study findings and constraints: Sorted-subset samples were not fully sequenced, rarefaction indicated. Memory subsets generally showed lower estimated richness than naive subsets.

Some clones are missing from TCRdb's copy, which holds only in-frame ones; the method was immunoSEQ multiplex PCR. Seen here are 900,000 to 1,200,000 clones, approximately 80% observed once, and the top ten hold under 0.8%. This receptor was obtained from a man aged 18 to 35 in good health. Some clones in this sample may be carry-over from other donors' samples. Material for sequencing was memory CD4+ T cells from PBMCs. Described subset: CD45RA-negative fraction.

The CDR3 loop is CASDGTLNTEAFF. The CDR3 DNA follows: TGTGCCAGTGACGGGACCTTGAACACTGAAGCTTTCTTT. The chain joins TRBV28 to TRBJ1-1, with D tentatively TRBD1 (5 bases). The germline V gene has CDR1 MDHEN and CDR2 SYDVKM. This CDR3 region has 13 residues. The V gene lost 9 bases and the J gene lost 0 bases, with 11 bases spanning the gap. Together with reference TRBV28 and TRBJ1-1, the CDR3 gives the full variable domain: DVKVTQSSRYLVKRTGEKVFLECVQDMDHENMFWYRQDPGLGLRLIYFSYDVKMKEKGDIPEGYSVSREKKERFSLILESASTNQTSMYLCASDGTLNTEAFFGQGTRLTVV.